This T cell receptor (beta chain) was recorded in a study of T cell responses to AZD1222 COVID-19 vaccine. General observations from the study: Baseline seropositives among AZD1222 recipients totaled only six or seven.

Turning to this clone: What it binds is unknown.

The table came from immunoSEQ multiplex PCR; TCRdb's copy has only in-frame clones and leaves some out. The table records 200,000 to 250,000 clones, 85% to 95% of them present only once. The CDR3 covers 18 residues. From germline, CDR1 is SNHLY and CDR2 FYNNEI. The germline V and J ends were trimmed by 5 bases and 3 bases, with 22 bases remaining between them. The material sequenced was peripheral blood, taken on day 0 of MenACWY control vaccination. The source is an adult in good health. The chain carries TRBV2 and TRBJ2-2, with D possibly TRBD1 on 8 matching bases. The CDR3: CASSFRSDRGGDTGELFF. As DNA, the CDR3 is TGTGCCAGCAGTTTCAGATCCGACAGGGGAGGGGACACCGGGGAGCTGTTTTTT.